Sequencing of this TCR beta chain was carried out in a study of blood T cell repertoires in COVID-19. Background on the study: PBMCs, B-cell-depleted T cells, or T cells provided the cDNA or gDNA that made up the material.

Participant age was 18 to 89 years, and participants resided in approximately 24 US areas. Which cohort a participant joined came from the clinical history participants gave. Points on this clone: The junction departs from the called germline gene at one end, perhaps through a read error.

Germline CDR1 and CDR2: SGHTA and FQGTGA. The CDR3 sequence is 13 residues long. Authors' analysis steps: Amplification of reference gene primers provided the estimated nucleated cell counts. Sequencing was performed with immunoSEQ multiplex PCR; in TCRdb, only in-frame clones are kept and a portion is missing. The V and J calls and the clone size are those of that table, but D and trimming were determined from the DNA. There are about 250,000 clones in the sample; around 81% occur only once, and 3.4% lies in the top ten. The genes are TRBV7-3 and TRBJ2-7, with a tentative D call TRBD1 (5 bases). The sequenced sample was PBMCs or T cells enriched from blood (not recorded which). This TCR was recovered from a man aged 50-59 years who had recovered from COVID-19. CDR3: CASSLTPGQGVHF. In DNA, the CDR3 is TGTGCCAGCAGCTTAACCCCGGGTCAGGGTGTGCACTTC.